Here is one T cell receptor beta chain with its context. Its target is unknown. These data come from a study of T cells in localized non-small cell lung cancer. Study-wide points: It remains possible that heterogeneity exists, since only one tumor region was sequenced. There was higher T cell clonality in uninvolved adjacent lung than in tumor, and it was highest there. Appearance in adjacent lung was seen for a median around 60 of the top 100 tumor clones.

With 5 bases removed from V and 6 bases from J, the gap between germline ends came to 13 bases. Per germline, CDR1 LNHDA and CDR2 SQIVND (reference sequence). The CDR3 has 14 amino acids. Clones were read by immunoSEQ multiplex PCR, and TCRdb kept only the in-frame ones, dropping some. The sample includes approximately 2,200 clones, 18% of them seen just once. Free of atypia, the adjacent lung was collected at least 2 cm away from the tumor margin. This specimen consisted of normal lung tissue next to the tumor, obtained before any cancer treatment. The chain uses TRBV19 and TRBJ2-2; no clear D gene. This clonotype was sampled from a man aged 35-69 years with stage I squamous cell lung carcinoma. The CDR3 sequence: CASSDLNKAGELFF. CDR3 DNA: TGTGCCAGTAGTGACTTAAATAAGGCCGGGGAGCTGTTTTTT.